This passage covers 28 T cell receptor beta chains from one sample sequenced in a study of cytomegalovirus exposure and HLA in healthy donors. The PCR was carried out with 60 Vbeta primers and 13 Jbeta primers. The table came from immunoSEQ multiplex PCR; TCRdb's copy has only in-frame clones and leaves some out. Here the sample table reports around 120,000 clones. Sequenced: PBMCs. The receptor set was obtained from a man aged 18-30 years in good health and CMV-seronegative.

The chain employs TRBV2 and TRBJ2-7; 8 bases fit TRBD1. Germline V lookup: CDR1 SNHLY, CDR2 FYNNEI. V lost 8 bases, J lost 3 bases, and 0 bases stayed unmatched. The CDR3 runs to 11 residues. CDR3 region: CASGQGYEQYF. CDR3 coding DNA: TGTGCCAGCGGACAGGGCTACGAGCAGTACTTC.

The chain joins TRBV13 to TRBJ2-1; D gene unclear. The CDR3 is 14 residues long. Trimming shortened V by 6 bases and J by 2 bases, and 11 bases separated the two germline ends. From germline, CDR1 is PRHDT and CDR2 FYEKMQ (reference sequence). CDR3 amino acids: CASSLVLAYNEQFF. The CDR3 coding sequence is TGTGCCAGCAGTCTGGTATTAGCCTACAATGAGCAGTTCTTC.

DNA for the CDR3: TGTGCCTGGAGCCAATGGGGGGGAGGGTCACCCCTCCACTTT. Amino acid sequence: CAWSQWGGGSPLHF. This chain uses TRBV30 with TRBJ1-6; weak D call: TRBD1 (5 bases). The germline CDR1 and CDR2 sequences are GTSNPN and SVGIG (reference sequence). Trimming took off 3 bases at V and 10 bases at J, with 16 bases between the two ends. The CDR3 has 14 amino acids.

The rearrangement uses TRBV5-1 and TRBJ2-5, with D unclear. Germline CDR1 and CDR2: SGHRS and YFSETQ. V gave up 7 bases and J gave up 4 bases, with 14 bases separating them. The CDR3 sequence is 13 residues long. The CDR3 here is CASRNSPRETQYF. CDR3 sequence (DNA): TGCGCCAGCCGCAACTCCCCCCGAGAGACCCAGTACTTC.

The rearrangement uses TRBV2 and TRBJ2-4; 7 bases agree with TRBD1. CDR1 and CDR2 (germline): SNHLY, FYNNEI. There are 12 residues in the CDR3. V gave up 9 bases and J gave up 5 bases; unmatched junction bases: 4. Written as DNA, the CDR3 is TGTGCCAGGGGTGGACAGGAAAACATTCAGTACTTC. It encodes CARGGQENIQYF.

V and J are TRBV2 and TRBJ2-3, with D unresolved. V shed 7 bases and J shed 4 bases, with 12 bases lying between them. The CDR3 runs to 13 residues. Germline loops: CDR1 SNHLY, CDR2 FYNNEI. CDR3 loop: CASTEAYADTQYF. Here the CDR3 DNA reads TGTGCCAGCACAGAGGCGTACGCAGATACGCAGTATTTT. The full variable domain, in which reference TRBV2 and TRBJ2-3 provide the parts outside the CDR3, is EPEVTQTPSHQVTQMGQEVILRCVPISNHLYFYWYRQILGQKVEFLVSFYNNEISEKSEIFDDQFSVERPDGSNFTLKIRSTKLEDSAMYFCASTEAYADTQYFGPGTRLTVL.

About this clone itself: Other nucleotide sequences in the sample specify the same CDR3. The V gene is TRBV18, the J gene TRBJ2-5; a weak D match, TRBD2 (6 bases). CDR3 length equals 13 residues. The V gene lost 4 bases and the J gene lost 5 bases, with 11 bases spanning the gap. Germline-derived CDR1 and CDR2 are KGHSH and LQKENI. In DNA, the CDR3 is TGTGCCAGCTCACTAGGACTACAGGAGACCCAGTACTTC. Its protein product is CASSLGLQETQYF.

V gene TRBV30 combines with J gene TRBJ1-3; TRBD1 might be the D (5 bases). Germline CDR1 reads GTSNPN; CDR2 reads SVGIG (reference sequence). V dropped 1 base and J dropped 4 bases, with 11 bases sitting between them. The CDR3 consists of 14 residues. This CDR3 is CAWSASGRGNTIYF. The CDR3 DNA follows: TGTGCCTGGAGTGCGTCAGGGAGGGGAAACACCATATATTTT.

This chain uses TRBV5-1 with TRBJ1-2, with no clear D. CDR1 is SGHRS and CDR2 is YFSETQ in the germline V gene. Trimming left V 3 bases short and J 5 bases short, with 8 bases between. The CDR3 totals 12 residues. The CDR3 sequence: CASSSTLYGYTF. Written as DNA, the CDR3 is TGCGCCAGCAGCTCTACGCTTTATGGCTACACCTTC. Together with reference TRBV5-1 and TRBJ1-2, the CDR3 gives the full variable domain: KAGVTQTPRYLIKTRGQQVTLSCSPISGHRSVSWYQQTPGQGLQFLFEYFSETQRNKGNFPGRFSGRQFSNSRSEMNVSTLELGDSALYLCASSSTLYGYTFGSGTRLTVV.

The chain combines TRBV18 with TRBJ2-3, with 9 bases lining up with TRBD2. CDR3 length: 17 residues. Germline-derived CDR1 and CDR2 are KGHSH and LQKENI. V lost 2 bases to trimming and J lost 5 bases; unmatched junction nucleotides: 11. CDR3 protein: CASSPALAGTLKDTQYF. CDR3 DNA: TGTGCCAGCTCACCAGCGCTAGCGGGGACCCTCAAAGATACGCAGTATTTT.

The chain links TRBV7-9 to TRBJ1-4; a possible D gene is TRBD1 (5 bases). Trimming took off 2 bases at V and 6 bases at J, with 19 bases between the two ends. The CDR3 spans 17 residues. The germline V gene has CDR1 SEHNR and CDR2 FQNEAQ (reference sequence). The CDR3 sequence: CASSLFNLAQGDEKLFF. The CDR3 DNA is TGTGCCAGCAGCTTATTCAATTTGGCACAAGGGGATGAAAAACTGTTTTTT.

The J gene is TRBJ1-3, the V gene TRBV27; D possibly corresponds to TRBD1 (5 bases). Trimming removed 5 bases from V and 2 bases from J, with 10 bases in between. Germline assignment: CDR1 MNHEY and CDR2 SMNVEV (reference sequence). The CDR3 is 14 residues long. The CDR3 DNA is TGTGCCAGCAGTGCGGGGACGCCTGGAAACACCATATATTTT. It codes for CASSAGTPGNTIYF.

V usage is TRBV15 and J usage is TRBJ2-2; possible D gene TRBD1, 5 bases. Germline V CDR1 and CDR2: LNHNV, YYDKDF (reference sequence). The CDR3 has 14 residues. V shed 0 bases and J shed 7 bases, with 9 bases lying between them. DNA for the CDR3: TGTGCCACCAGCAGAGACAGGGAAAGCGGGGAGCTGTTTTTT. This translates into CATSRDRESGELFF.

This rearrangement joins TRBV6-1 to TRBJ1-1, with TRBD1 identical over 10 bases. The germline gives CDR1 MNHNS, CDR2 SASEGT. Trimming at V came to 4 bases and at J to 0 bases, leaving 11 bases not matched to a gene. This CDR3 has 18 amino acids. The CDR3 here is CASSAKFPGQGLNTEAFF. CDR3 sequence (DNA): TGTGCCAGCAGTGCCAAATTTCCGGGACAGGGGTTGAACACTGAAGCTTTCTTT.

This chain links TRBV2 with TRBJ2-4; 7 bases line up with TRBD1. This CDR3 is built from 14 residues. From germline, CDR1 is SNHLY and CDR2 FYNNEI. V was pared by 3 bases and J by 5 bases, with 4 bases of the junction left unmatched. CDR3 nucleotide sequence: TGTGCCAGCAGTGATAGTACAGGGGAAAACATTCAGTACTTC. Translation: CASSDSTGENIQYF.

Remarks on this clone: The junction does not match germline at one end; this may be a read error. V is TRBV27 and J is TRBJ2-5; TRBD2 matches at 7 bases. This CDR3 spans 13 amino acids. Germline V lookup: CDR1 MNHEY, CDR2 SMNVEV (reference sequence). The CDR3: CASRLLGGETQYF. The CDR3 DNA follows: TGTGCCAGCAGGTTATTGGGGGGGGAGACCCAGTACTTC.

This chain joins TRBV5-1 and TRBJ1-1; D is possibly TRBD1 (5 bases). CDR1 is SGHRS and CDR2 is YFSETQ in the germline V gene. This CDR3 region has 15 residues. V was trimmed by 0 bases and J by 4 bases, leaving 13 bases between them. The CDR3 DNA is TGCGCCAGCAGCTTGGTTGGGGGGGAGGGCACTGAAGCTTTCTTT. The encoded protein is CASSLVGGEGTEAFF. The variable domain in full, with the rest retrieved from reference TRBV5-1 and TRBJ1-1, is KAGVTQTPRYLIKTRGQQVTLSCSPISGHRSVSWYQQTPGQGLQFLFEYFSETQRNKGNFPGRFSGRQFSNSRSEMNVSTLELGDSALYLCASSLVGGEGTEAFFGQGTRLTVV.

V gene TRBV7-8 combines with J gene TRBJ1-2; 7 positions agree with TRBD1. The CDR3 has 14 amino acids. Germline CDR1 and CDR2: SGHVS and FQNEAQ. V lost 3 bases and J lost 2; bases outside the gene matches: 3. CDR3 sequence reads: CASSFRQGNYGYTF. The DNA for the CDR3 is TGTGCCAGCAGCTTCAGACAGGGCAACTATGGCTACACCTTC.

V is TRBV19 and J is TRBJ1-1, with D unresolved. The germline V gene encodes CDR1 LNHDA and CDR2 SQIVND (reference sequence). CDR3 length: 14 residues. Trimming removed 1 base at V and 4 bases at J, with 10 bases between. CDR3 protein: CASSIGGRGTEAFF. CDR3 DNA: TGTGCCAGTAGTATAGGAGGACGGGGCACTGAAGCTTTCTTT.

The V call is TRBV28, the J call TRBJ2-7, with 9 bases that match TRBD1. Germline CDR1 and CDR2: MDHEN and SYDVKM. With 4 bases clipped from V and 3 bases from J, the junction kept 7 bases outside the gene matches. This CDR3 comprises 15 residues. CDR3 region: CASSWDGTGNYEQYF. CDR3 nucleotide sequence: TGTGCCAGCAGTTGGGACGGGACAGGGAACTACGAGCAGTACTTC.

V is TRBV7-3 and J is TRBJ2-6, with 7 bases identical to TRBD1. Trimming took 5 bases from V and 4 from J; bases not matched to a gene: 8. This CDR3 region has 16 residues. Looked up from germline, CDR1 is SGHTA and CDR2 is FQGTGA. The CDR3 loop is CASSISTGTGANVLTF. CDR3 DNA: TGTGCCAGCAGCATATCGACAGGGACCGGGGCCAACGTCCTGACTTTC.

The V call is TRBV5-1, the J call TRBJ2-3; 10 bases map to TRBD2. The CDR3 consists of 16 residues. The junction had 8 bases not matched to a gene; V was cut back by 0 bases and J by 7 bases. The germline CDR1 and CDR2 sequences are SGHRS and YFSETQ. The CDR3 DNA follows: TGCGCCAGCAGCTTGGAGACTAGCGGGCCGGGGAATACGCAGTATTTT. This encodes CASSLETSGPGNTQYF.

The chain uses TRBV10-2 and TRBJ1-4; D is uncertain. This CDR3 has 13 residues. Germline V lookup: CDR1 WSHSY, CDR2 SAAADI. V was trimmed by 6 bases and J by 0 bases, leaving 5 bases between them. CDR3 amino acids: CASRPATNEKLFF. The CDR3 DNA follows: TGCGCCAGCAGGCCGGCAACTAATGAAAAACTGTTTTTT.

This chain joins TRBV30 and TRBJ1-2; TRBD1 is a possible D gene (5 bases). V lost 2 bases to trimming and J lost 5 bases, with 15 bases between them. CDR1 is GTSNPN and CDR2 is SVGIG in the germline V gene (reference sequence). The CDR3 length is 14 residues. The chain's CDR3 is CAWSYGGDSYGYTF. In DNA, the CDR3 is TGTGCCTGGAGTTACGGGGGAGATAGTTATGGCTACACCTTC.

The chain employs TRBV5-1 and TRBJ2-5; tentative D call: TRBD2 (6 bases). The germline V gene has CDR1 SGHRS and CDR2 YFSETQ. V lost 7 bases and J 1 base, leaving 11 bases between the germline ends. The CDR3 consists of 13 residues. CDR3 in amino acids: CASATGGQETQYF. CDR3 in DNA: TGCGCCAGCGCAACCGGGGGCCAAGAGACCCAGTACTTC.

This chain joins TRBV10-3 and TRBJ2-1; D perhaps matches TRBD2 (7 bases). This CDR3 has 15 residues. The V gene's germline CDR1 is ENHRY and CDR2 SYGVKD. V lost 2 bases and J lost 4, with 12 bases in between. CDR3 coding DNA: TGTGCCATCAGTGAGGTACAGGGAGGGTACAATGAGCAGTTCTTC. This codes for CAISEVQGGYNEQFF.

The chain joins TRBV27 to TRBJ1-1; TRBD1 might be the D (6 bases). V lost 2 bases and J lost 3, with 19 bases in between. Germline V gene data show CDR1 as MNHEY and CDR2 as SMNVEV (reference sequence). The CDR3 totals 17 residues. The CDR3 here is CASSLLRGGRWDTEAFF. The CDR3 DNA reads TGTGCCAGCAGTTTACTCCGGGGGGGGCGGTGGGACACTGAAGCTTTCTTT.

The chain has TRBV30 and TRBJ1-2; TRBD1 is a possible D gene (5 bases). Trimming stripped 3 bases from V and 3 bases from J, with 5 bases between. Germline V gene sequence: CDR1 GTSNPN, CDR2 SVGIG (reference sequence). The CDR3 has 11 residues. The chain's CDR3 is CAWRQDYGYTF. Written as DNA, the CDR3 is TGTGCCTGGAGACAGGACTATGGCTACACCTTC.